Listed below are T cell receptor beta chains from one sample, sequenced in a study of cytomegalovirus exposure and HLA in healthy donors. The table came from immunoSEQ multiplex PCR; TCRdb's copy has only in-frame clones and leaves some out. The repertoire has about 360,000 clones, about nine tenths of them found once; the top ten carry 0.83%. The sequenced sample consisted of PBMCs. The origin of the receptors is a young woman in good health and CMV-seronegative. The CDR3 runs from the conserved cysteine through the conserved F or W.

TRBV28	CASSPAGVVAGGTGDEQFF
TRBV2	CASRPGGQLANEKLFF
TRBV30	CAWRGGATEAFF
TRBV4-1	CASSQDRDRGRGYTF
TRBV6-5	CASSPGGDGYTF
TRBV19	CASSHRASSLYEQYF
TRBV30	CALNRVANTEAFF
TRBV11-2	CASSLALTGQNEQFF
TRBV10-2	CASSESGRGYEQYF
TRBV7-6	CASSLAGWGGSNEQYF
TRBV28	CASSLVQVGTDTQYF